A single TCR beta chain is shown here with its context. No antigen is known for it. The input lacks base qualities; no much larger clone sits a single base away. Compared with germline, V lacks 6 bases and J lacks 2 bases; bases without a gene match: 7. CDR3 length: 14 amino acids, cysteine to phenylalanine. Just the 42-base CDR3 DNA is kept, in frame starting at base 1. From a lookup of the germline V gene (reference sequence), CDR1 and CDR2 are LNHDA and SQIVND. This sample was included in a study of cytomegalovirus exposure and HLA in healthy donors (dated by TCRdb to the late 2010s). About the full investigation: According to an earlier analysis of 550 to 750 of the donors, about 179 million T cells yielded 120 million or so unique TCR beta sequences and about 300 Gb of sequence data. Approximately 310 gigabases of sequencing data and 70 million to 85 million unique TCR sequences were included in an early release covering roughly 700 HLA-typed donors. Of the roughly 400 genotyped donors, 81% fell in the genetic ancestry cluster associated with self-reported Caucasian donors. The aim of the study was to test whether cataloging public T cell receptors could identify signatures of past pathogen exposure. The T cell repertoires of around 670 subjects were profiled by immunosequencing and related to cytomegalovirus serostatus. Along with the roughly 700-subject first cohort, a separate validation cohort of over a hundred different subjects was used. High-throughput TCR immunosequencing, statistical association of individual TCRs with disease status, and machine learning were combined to predict cytomegalovirus infection status. A later analysis re-examined previously published TCR beta repertoires from around 670 donors and added high-resolution HLA genotyping to investigate patterns of TCR occurrence. Rather than drawing on any new phenotypic data, the later analysis identified candidate immune exposures from TCR beta sequences and the way those sequences occurred across donors. An earlier analysis of several hundred of the donors applied high-throughput TCR beta sequencing to assess whether each TCR beta V gene segment acted as functional or pseudogenic. Donor age, sex, ethnicity and CMV serostatus were compiled alongside the repertoire data. A later genetic analysis took genome-wide SNP genotypes for 398 of the 666 donors and used that subset as a discovery cohort. Every discovery cohort repertoire had been produced on one sequencing platform. HLA typing included class I and class II loci at four-digit resolution. The number of typed donors differed by locus: roughly 629-630 for A, B, C, DRB1 and DQB1; some 500 for DQA1; approximately 600 for DPA1; and approximately 450 for DPB1. Roughly 5 DR-DQ haplotypes were handled as single units for association and clustering because linkage in the cohort was strong. Among under 450 genotyped donors of the cohort, an average of roughly 240,000 unique TCR beta nucleotide sequences were sequenced per donor, roughly 20% of them non-productive. The paper's findings and limits, for the study overall: The sequencing pipeline was judged likely to have produced a cluster of highly shared sequence variants as a technical artifact. A later analysis reported that several top co-occurrence clusters appeared linked to parvovirus B19, influenza, CMV and Epstein-Barr virus. The authors suggested that the approach could potentially be generalized to other disease states and immunological phenotypes. When HLA alleles, especially DR and DQ, strongly co-occurred, TCR associations were difficult to assign to individual alleles. According to a later analysis, TCR association rates differed among HLA loci, with DRB1 alleles showing the most associated TCRs and HLA-C alleles showing the fewest. In an earlier analysis of fewer than 700 of the donors, most TCR beta V segments appeared in productive rearrangements about 87% or about 30% of the time, broadly matching IMGT annotations. Most TCR sequences were seen in very few donors, while some public TCRs were found in many individuals. Because HLA typing was unavailable for some donors at each locus, only the typed subset was used in association tests. Linkage disequilibrium might explain the correlated functional status among segregating V segments, but an unknown experimental factor could not be excluded. A later genetic analysis reported fewer N-insertions in productive TCRs among donors in an Asian-associated ancestry cluster than the roughly 640-donor mean. CMV serostatus was the only immune exposure information available for the cohort. The classifier was reported to diagnose cytomegalovirus status with high specificity and sensitivity in both the original cohort and the validation cohort. The study gave a list of about 170 TCR beta chains associated with cytomegalovirus. Most CMV-associated TCR beta chains appeared to be HLA-restricted in a later analysis, and the HLA associations seemed to be driven largely by CMV exposure. A later analysis associated 15,000 to 20,000 TCR beta sequences with specific HLA alleles at a false discovery rate of 0.05. In vitro tests confirmed that a few of the cytomegalovirus-associated TCR beta chains recognize cytomegalovirus antigens. In a later genetic analysis, a missense DCLRE1C variant was associated with V-gene and J-gene trimming of TCR beta chains, and the association was replicated in an independent cohort. The cohort was sequenced for TCR beta chains only, and without alpha or paired-chain data the features that could be detected were limited. A later analysis found that HLA-associated TCR beta chains were more clonally expanded and had lower generation probabilities than equally common non-associated chains. Because the 87-base-pair reads could not distinguish some IMGT-functional V segments, including TRBV6-2 and TRBV6-3, those segments were excluded. A further reported finding was that TCR beta sequences accurately predicted the HLA-A and HLA-B alleles for most subjects in the first cohort. Approximately 18 rarely observed V segments, including chromosome 9 orphons, were excluded from the earlier analysis of several hundred of the donors because counts were too low. Roughly uniform sequencing depth across donors was assumed in presence/absence analyses, although this assumption may not hold.

Library method: the immunoSEQ multiplex PCR assay. The multiplex PCR relied on a mix of 60 forward primers for TCR Vbeta segments and 13 reverse primers for TCR Jbeta segments. The CDR3 region of rearranged TCR beta genes was amplified from genomic DNA by a multiplex PCR assay. Amplified TCR beta libraries were sequenced as 87-base-pair reads on the Illumina HiSeq System. In the source study's methods: Across the 500 to 700 repertoires, a later analysis counted 80 million or so unique TCR beta chains, 8.5 million to 12 million of which were shared by at least two donors. Raw reads were error-corrected and collapsed into unique sequences by a nearest-neighbor algorithm in which closely related sequences were merged to remove PCR and sequencing errors. CDR3 sequences were aligned to IMGT reference sequences to assign V, D and J gene segments. For a sequence to be retained, a match of at least six nucleotides to both a V gene segment and a J gene segment was required. Rearrangements were called productive when the CDR3 lacked stop codons and stayed in frame with V and J; all others were non-productive. Following IMGT convention, CDR3 was defined as the stretch from the second conserved V-encoded cysteine up to the conserved J-encoded phenylalanine. In an earlier analysis of more than 550 of the donors, sequences lacking an unambiguous match to a single V gene segment were excluded. In an earlier analysis of a few hundred of the donors, V segments were called functional above 56.7% productive rearrangements and were called segregating when the between-donor standard deviation exceeded 5%. A statistical classification framework was built to diagnose cytomegalovirus status from the catalog of TCR beta chain sequences. In a later analysis, TCR nucleotide sequences were compared against IMGT/GENE-DB human TR gene sequences so that V and J genes could be assigned. Using the TCRdist pipeline, a later analysis assigned CDR3 sequences along with most-parsimonious VDJ recombination scenarios. In a later analysis, every TCR beta chain was defined by the combination of its CDR3 amino acid sequence and its V-gene family, and reads without a unique V-gene family were dropped. To address suspected cross-contamination and a sequencing artifact, a later analysis removed approximately 600 highly shared, low-generation-probability nucleotide sequences. A later analysis calculated a clonal expansion index for each public chain from normalized within-repertoire ranks of inferred template counts. In a later analysis, generation probabilities were computed with a VDJ recombination model fitted to out-of-frame rearrangements, and the resulting probabilities were checked against IGoR. In a later analysis, hypergeometric tests were used to score TCR-TCR, TCR-HLA and TCR-CMV co-occurrence, with a repertoire-size bias correction applied to TCR pairs. False discovery rates were estimated in a later analysis by permuting HLA or CMV assignments 20 times. In a later analysis, co-occurring TCRs were grouped using DBSCAN, with TCRdist sequence similarity added in when clustering inside HLA-allele-positive subsets. Repertoires with fewer than 30,000 or more than 120,000 public chains were left out of co-occurrence clustering, as were about 5 repertoires with anomalous nucleotide sharing. TCRdb carries this immuneACCESS record with in-frame sequences only. Its versions omit some clonotypes, under half of them owing to an unresolved V gene in the studies checked, with the rest unexplained. V and J calls and clone size are those listed in that table; D and trimming were worked out from the DNA. The sample data list fewer than 140,000 clones, and approximately 79% of these were observed just once. 3.6% of the sample is in the top ten clones.

The cohort consisted of 666 healthy bone marrow donors. At the time of sampling, every cohort member was nominally healthy, though immune exposures that went unrecorded were likely present. The donor tested CMV seronegative, placing the donor among the approximately 360 seronegative members of the cohort. A peripheral blood sample was provided by each donor, and peripheral blood mononuclear cells were used for TCR beta sequencing. Genomic DNA was extracted from the blood cell samples with the Qiagen DNeasy Blood Extraction Kit. The sequenced material came from PBMCs. This TCR was recovered from a man aged 55 to 69 in good health and CMV-seronegative. The chain is encoded by TRBV19 joined to TRBJ2-7; 7 central bases correspond to TRBD1. The CDR3 reads as follows: CASSLGQPPYEQYF. The DNA is TGTGCCAGTAGCCTGGGACAGCCGCCCTACGAGCAGTACTTC.